This T cell receptor (beta chain) originates from a study of blood T cell repertoires in COVID-19. The wider study: The analysed material was cDNA or gDNA that came from T cells, B-cell-depleted T cells, or PBMCs.

The V gene's germline CDR1 is SGHTA and CDR2 FQGTGA. V lost 5 bases to trimming and J lost 7 bases, with 14 bases between them. The CDR3 spans 13 residues. This clone occurred a few times. Repertoires were generated with immunoSEQ multiplex PCR, while TCRdb's copy carries only in-frame clones and drops some. The table lists approximately 170,000 clones, approximately 86% of them singletons. Input material: peripheral blood. This sequence joins TRBV7-3 and TRBJ1-1; possibly TRBD1 for D (5 bases). This sequence was found in a man aged 25-45 years with acute or convalescent COVID-19. As DNA, the CDR3 is TGTGCCAGCAGCATAGGTGGTCAGGGTGAAGCTTTCTTT. It specifies CASSIGGQGEAFF.